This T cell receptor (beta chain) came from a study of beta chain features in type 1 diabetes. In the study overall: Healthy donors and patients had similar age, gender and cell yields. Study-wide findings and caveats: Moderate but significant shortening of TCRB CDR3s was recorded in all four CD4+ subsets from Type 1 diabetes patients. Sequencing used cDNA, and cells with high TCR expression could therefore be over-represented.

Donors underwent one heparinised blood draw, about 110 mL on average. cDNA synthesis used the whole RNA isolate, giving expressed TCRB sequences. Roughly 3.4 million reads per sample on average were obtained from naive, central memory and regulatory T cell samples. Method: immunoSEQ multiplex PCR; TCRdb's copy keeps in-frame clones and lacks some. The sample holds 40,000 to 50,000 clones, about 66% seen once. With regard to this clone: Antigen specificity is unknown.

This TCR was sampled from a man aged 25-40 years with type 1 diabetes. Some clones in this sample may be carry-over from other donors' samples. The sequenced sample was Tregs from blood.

In DNA form, the CDR3 reads TGTGCCAGCAGTTACGCTGGGGGGGGATCCTACGAGCAGTACTTC. Translation: CASSYAGGGSYEQYF. This chain links TRBV6-6 with TRBJ2-7; 7 positions match TRBD2. Germline CDR1 is MNHNY and CDR2 is SVGAGI (reference sequence). Unmatched junction bases numbered 5, after V lost 2 bases and J lost 1 base. The CDR3 extends over 15 amino acids.